A selection of T cell receptor beta chains follows, all from one sample in a study of T cells in Graves' hyperthyroidism and ophthalmopathy. TCRdb itself ran the multiplex PCR reads through MiXCR, one entry per CDR3 protein. The table lists roughly 500,000 distinct CDR3 sequences, roughly 23% of them singletons. The sequencing sample was made of blood. The receptors were gathered from a woman in her 70s with Graves' ophthalmopathy. Each CDR3 is given with its conserved first and last residue. The D gene is left open where the match is weak. The listing skips clone size in some rows; elsewhere it reads once, few, many or a size class.

>TRBD1|TRBJ2-4|.|TRBV20-1
CSASPTGFSRRLKNIQYF
TGCAGTGCTAGTCCGACAGGGTTCTCTCGAAGACTTAAAAACATTCAGTACTTC
>TRBD2|TRBJ2-1|.|TRBV19
CASSFRGRGSKNEQFF
TGTGCCAGTAGTTTTCGCGGGCGCGGGAGTAAAAATGAGCAGTTCTTC
>.|TRBJ2-3|many|TRBV12-3/TRBV12-4
CASSLGGTRGTQYF
TGTGCCAGCAGTTTAGGTGGTACCCGGGGTACGCAGTATTTT
>.|TRBJ1-1|.|TRBV10-3
CAITLTENTEAFF
TGTGCCATCACACTGACAGAGAACACTGAAGCTTTCTTT
>.|TRBJ2-3|.|TRBV15
CATSIGESTDTQYF
TGTGCCACCAGCATAGGGGAAAGCACAGATACGCAGTATTTT
>.|TRBJ2-5|many|TRBV7-2
CASSLVSGQGGETQYF
TGTGCCAGCAGCTTAGTATCGGGGCAGGGGGGGGAGACCCAGTACTTC
>TRBD2|TRBJ2-1|few|TRBV7-9
CASSLGGTSGSAYNEQFF
TGTGCCAGCAGCTTAGGAGGGACTAGCGGGTCCGCCTACAATGAGCAGTTCTTC
>.|TRBJ1-1|few|TRBV28
CASSLWGNEAFF
TGTGCCAGCAGTTTATGGGGGAATGAAGCTTTCTTT
>TRBD2|TRBJ2-3|.|TRBV27
CAGSSLASGRRTDTQYF
TGTGCCGGCAGTTCCCTGGCGAGCGGGAGACGCACAGATACGCAGTATTTT
>.|TRBJ1-6|.|TRBV30
CAWSRPGVLGLDSPLHF
TGTGCCTGGAGTCGACCAGGGGTCTTGGGTTTGGATTCACCCCTCCACTTT
>.|TRBJ1-2|.|TRBV5-6
CASGSGGIGYGYTF
TGTGCCAGCGGGTCTGGGGGTATTGGCTATGGCTACACCTTC
>.|TRBJ1-1|.|TRBV6-1
CASSSEGGRTEAFF
TGTGCCAGCAGCTCGGAGGGGGGCAGGACTGAAGCTTTCTTT
>.|TRBJ1-4|few|TRBV30
CASQIQGRNEKLFF
TGTGCCTCCCAGATACAGGGCCGTAATGAAAAACTGTTTTTT
>TRBD2|TRBJ2-3|.|TRBV6-1
CASRPTSGRSDTQYF
TGTGCCAGCAGACCGACTAGCGGGAGGTCAGATACGCAGTATTTT
>.|TRBJ1-2|few|TRBV30
CAWSAAEGYTF
TGTGCCTGGAGCGCTGCGGAAGGCTACACCTTC